This T cell receptor beta chain derives from a study of blood T cells in healthy people across ages. Study overall: Every two T cells gave about one barcoded beta molecule via template switching.

This clonotype turned up a few times. For the second PCR, which ran for roughly 6 to 11 cycles, a sample-barcoded 5' primer and a J-beta primer mix were used. TCRdb re-derived calls from the 5' RACE reads in MiXCR, one entry per CDR3 protein. The table has more than 650,000 distinct CDR3 sequences, around a quarter seen once; the top ten hold under 3%. The same data also went into a second study, on T cells of mothers and their children. That paper adds: The whole RNA yield was converted to cDNA, around 1.5 ug per 15 ul.

The origin of this receptor is a boy younger than 18 in good health. Material: blood.

CDR3 DNA: TGCGCCAGCAGCCTGGGACTAGCGGGCTTGAGGGAGCAGTTCTTC. Translating it yields CASSLGLAGLREQFF. The genes are TRBV5-1 and TRBJ2-1, with 12 bases identical to TRBD2. The junction had 9 bases not matched to a gene; V was cut back by 4 bases and J by 10 bases. The CDR3 is made up of 15 amino acids. Germline CDR1 is SGHRS and CDR2 is YFSETQ.